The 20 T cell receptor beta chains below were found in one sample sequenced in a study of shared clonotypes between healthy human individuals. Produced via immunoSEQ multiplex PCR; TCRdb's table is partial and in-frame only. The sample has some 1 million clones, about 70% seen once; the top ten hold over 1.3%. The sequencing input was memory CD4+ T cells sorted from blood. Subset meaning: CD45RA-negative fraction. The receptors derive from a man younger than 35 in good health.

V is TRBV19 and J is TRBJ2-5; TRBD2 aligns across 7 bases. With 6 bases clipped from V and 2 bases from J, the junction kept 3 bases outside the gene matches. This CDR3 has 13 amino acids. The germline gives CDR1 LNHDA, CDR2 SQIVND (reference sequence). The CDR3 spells CASRTSTQETQYF. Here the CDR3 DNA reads TGTGCCAGTAGGACTAGCACACAAGAGACCCAGTACTTC.

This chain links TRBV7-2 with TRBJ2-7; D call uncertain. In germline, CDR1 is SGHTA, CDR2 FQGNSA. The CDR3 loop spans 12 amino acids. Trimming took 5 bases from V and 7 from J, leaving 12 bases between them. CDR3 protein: CASSPYGQEQYF. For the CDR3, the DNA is TGTGCCAGCAGCCCGTACGGGCAAGAGCAGTACTTC.

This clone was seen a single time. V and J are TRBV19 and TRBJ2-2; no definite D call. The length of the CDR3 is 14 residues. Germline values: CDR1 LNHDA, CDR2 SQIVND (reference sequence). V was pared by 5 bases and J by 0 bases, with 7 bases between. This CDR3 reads CASSRGSNTGELFF. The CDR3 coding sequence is TGTGCCAGTAGTCGAGGATCGAACACCGGGGAGCTGTTTTTT.

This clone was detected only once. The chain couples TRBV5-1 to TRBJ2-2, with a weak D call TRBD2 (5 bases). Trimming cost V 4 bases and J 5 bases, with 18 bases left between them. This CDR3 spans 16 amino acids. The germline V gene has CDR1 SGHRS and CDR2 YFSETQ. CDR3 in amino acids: CASSGSDNRGTGELFF. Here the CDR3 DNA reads TGCGCCAGCAGCGGATCCGATAATCGGGGAACCGGGGAGCTGTTTTTT.

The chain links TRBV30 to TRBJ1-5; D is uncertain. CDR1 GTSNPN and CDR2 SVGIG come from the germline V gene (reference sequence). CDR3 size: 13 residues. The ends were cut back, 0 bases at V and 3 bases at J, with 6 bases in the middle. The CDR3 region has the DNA TGTGCCTGGAGTGTAGGGAACAATCAGCCCCAGCATTTT. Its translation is CAWSVGNNQPQHF.

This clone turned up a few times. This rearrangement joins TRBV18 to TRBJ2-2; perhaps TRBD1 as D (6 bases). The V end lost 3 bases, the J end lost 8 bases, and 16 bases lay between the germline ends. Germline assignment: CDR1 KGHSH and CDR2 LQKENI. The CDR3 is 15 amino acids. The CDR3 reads CASSPQNRDQGELFF. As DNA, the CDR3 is TGTGCCAGCTCACCGCAGAACAGGGATCAAGGGGAGCTGTTTTTT.

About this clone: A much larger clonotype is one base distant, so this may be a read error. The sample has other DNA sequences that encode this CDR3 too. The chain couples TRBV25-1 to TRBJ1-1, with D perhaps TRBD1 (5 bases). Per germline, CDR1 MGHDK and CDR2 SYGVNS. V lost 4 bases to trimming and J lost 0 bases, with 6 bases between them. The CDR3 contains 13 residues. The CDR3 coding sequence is TGTGCCAGCAGTGTACAGGTGAACACTGAAGCTTTCTTT. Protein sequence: CASSVQVNTEAFF. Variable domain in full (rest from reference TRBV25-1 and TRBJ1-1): EADIYQTPRYLVIGTGKKITLECSQTMGHDKMYWYQQDPGMELHLIHYSYGVNSTEKGDLSSESTVSRIRTEHFPLTLESARPSHTSQYLCASSVQVNTEAFFGQGTRLTVV.

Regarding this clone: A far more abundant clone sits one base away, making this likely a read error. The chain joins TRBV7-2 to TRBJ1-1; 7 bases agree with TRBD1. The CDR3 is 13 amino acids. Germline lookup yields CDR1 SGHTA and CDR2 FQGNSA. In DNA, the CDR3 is TGTGCCAGCAGCCCGGGACAGAACACTGAAACTTTCTTT. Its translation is CASSPGQNTETFF.

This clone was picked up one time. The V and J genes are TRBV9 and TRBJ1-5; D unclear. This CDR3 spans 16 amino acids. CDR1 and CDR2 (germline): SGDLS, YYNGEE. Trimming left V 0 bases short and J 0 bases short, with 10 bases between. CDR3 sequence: CASSVEGGISNQPQHF. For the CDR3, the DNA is TGTGCCAGCAGCGTAGAGGGCGGCATTAGCAATCAGCCCCAGCATTTT.

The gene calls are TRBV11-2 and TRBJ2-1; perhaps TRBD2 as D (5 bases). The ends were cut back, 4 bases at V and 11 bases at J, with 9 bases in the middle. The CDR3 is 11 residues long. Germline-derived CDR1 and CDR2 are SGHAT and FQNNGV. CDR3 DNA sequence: TGTGCCAGCAGCTCGGACTTTCAGCAGTTCTTC. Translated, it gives CASSSDFQQFF. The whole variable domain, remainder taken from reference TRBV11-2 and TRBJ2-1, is EAGVAQSPRYKIIEKRQSVAFWCNPISGHATLYWYQQILGQGPKLLIQFQNNGVVDDSQLPKDRFSAERLKGVDSTLKIQPAKLEDSAVYLCASSSDFQQFFGPGTRLTVL.

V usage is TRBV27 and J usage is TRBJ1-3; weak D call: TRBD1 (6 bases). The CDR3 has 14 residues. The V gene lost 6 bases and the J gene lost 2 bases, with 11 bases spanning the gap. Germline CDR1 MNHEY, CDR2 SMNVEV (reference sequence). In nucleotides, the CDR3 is TGTGCCAGCAGCCTAGGGGGGGCTGGAAACACCATATATTTT. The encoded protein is CASSLGGAGNTIYF.

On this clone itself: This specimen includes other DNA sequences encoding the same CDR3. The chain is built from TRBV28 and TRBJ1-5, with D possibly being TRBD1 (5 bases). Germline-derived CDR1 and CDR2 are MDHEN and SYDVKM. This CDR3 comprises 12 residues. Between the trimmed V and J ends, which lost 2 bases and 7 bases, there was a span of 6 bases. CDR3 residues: CASSLEGQPQHF. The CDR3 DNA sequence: TGTGCCAGCAGTTTAGAGGGGCAGCCCCAGCATTTT.

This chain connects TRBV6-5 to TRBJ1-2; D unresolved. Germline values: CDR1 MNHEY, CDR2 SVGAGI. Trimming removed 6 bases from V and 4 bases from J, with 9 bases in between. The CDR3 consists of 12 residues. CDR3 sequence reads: CASSPRPYGYTF. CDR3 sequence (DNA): TGTGCCAGCAGCCCGAGACCCTATGGCTACACCTTC.

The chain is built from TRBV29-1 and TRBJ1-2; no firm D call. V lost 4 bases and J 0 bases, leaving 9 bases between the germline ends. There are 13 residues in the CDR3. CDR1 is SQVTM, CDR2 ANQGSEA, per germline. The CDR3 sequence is CSVGTGTNYGYTF. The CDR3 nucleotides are TGCAGCGTTGGGACGGGAACTAACTATGGCTACACCTTC.

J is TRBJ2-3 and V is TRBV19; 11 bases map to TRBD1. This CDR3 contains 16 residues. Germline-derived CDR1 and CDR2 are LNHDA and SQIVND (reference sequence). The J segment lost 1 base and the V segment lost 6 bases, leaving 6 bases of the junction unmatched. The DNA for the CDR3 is TGTGCCAGTAGATCGGGACAGGGGGGCGGCACAGATACGCAGTATTTT. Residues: CASRSGQGGGTDTQYF.

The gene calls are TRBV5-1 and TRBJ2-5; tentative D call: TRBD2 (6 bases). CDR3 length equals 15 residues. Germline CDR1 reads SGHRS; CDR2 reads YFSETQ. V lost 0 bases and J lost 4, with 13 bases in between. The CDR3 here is CASSLGGRTGETQYF. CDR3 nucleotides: TGCGCCAGCAGCTTGGGAGGGAGGACGGGAGAGACCCAGTACTTC.

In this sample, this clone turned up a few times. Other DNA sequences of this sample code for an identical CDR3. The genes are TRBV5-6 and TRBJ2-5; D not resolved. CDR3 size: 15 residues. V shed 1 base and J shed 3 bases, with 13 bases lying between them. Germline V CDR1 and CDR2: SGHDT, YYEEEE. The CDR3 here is CASSLWAGGKETQYF. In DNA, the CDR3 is TGTGCCAGCAGCTTGTGGGCTGGCGGAAAAGAGACCCAGTACTTC. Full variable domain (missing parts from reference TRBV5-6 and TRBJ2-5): DAGVTQSPTHLIKTRGQQVTLRCSPKSGHDTVSWYQQALGQGPQFIFQYYEEEERQRGNFPDRFSGHQFPNYSSELNVNALLLGDSALYLCASSLWAGGKETQYFGPGTRLLVL.

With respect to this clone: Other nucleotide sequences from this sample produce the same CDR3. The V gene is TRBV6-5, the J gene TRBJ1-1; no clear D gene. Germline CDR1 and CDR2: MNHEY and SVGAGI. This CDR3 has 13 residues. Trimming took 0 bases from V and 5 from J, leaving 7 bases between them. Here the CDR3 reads CASSYSSRTEAFF. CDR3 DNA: TGTGCCAGCAGTTACTCGTCCAGGACTGAAGCTTTCTTT.

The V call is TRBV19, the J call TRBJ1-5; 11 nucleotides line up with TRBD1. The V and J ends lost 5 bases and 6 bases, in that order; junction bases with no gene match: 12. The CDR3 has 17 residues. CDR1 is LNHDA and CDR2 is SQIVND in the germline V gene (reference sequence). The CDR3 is CASSRVYRDRGSQPQHF. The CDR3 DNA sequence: TGTGCCAGTAGTCGAGTCTACCGGGACAGGGGGAGTCAGCCCCAGCATTTT. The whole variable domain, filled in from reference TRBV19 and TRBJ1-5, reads DGGITQSPKYLFRKEGQNVTLSCEQNLNHDAMYWYRQDPGQGLRLIYYSQIVNDFQKGDIAEGYSVSREKKESFPLTVTSAQKNPTAFYLCASSRVYRDRGSQPQHFGDGTRLSIL.

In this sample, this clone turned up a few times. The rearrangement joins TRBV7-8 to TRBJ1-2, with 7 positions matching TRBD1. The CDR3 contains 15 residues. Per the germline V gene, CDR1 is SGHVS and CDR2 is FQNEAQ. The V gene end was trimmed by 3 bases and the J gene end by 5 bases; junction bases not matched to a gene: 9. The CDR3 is CASSFDREGSYGYTF. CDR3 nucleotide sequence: TGTGCCAGCAGCTTCGACAGGGAGGGGAGTTATGGCTACACCTTC.